These 23 T cell receptor beta chains were sequenced from one sample in a study of CD8 T cells in ankylosing spondylitis (dated by TCRdb to the late 2010s). Library prep was done by 5' RACE. Sequencer: Illumina HiSeq 2500. TCRdb trimmed the raw reads at Q25, called clones with MiXCR and kept productive beta chains. For every CDR3 protein sequence, its rows merge into one entry that carries the most common genes and DNA. This sample has 230,000 or so distinct CDR3 sequences in its table, and approximately 20% of those were observed once. Jointly, the top ten make up about a third of the sample. The specimen sequenced was blood, either unsorted or a sorted T cell fraction (not recorded which). Receptors were obtained from a male donor with ankylosing spondylitis or in good health (not recorded which).

The chain joins TRBV6-5 to TRBJ1-1; possibly TRBD1 for D (5 bases). There are 14 residues in the CDR3. From germline, CDR1 is MNHEY and CDR2 SVGAGI. V lost 0 bases and J lost 5, with 10 bases in between. CDR3 DNA sequence: TGTGCCAGCAGTTACTCAGGGGAGGAGACTGAAGCTTTCTTT. The encoded protein is CASSYSGEETEAFF.

The genes are TRBV12-3 or TRBV12-4 and TRBJ2-2; the D is unclear. V lost 7 bases to trimming and J lost 7 bases, with 13 bases between them. This CDR3 comprises 13 residues. The CDR3 bases are TGTGCCAGCACCGTCTGGGTTCACGGGGAGCTGTTTTTT. Amino acids: CASTVWVHGELFF.

The chain joins TRBV4-2 to TRBJ2-2; TRBD2 matches 8 bases. J was trimmed by 3 bases and V by 0 bases; bases with no gene match: 3. This CDR3 comprises 16 residues. In germline, CDR1 is LGHNA, CDR2 YNFKEQ. The CDR3 spells CASSQDRREDTGELFF. CDR3 DNA: TGTGCCAGCAGCCAAGATAGGCGGGAGGACACCGGGGAGCTGTTTTTT.

The table lists this clonotype with many counts. The V and J genes are TRBV12-3 or TRBV12-4 and TRBJ2-1, with 9 positions matching TRBD2. CDR3 size: 16 residues. V was pared by 5 bases and J by 3 bases, with 8 bases of the junction left unmatched. CDR3 residues: CASSPRTSALYNEQFF. As DNA, the CDR3 is TGTGCCAGCAGTCCCCGGACTAGCGCCCTCTACAATGAGCAGTTCTTC.

The chain recombines TRBV20-1 with TRBJ2-7; the match to TRBD2 covers 7 bases. This CDR3 is built from 15 residues. J was trimmed by 2 bases and V by 0 bases; bases with no gene match: 7. CDR1 and CDR2 (germline): DFQATT, SNEGSKA (reference sequence). CDR3 DNA: TGCAGTGCTAGAGATCGGGGGGTAAGCGCCTACGAGCAGTACTTC. It specifies CSARDRGVSAYEQYF.

The chain has TRBV12-3 or TRBV12-4 and TRBJ2-5, with TRBD2 identical over 9 bases. This CDR3 comprises 16 residues. V lost 3 bases, J lost 5 bases, and 10 bases stayed unmatched. CDR3 residues: CASSFVGSGSGETQYF. The DNA for the CDR3 is TGTGCCAGCAGTTTCGTAGGTAGCGGGAGCGGGGAGACCCAGTACTTC.

The gene calls are TRBV21-1 and TRBJ2-2; the table assigns TRBD2, which was not confirmed against the DNA. TRBV21-1 is a known pseudogene. The CDR3 spans 17 residues. CDR3 DNA: TGTGCCAGCAGCAAAGCGGAGGCGGGAGGGGGCACCGGGGAGCTGTTTTTT. It codes for CASSKAEAGGGTGELFF.

Only a few counts were recorded for this clonotype. The chain combines TRBV7-9 with TRBJ2-1; 9 bases agree with TRBD1. J gave up 6 bases and V 5 bases, and 8 bases lay outside the gene matches. Germline V lookup: CDR1 SEHNR, CDR2 FQNEAQ (reference sequence). The CDR3 totals 15 residues. The CDR3 here is CASSVPGQGTNEQFF. The CDR3 DNA is TGTGCCAGCAGCGTTCCGGGACAGGGAACCAATGAGCAGTTCTTC.

The chain employs TRBV2 and TRBJ2-1; no clear D gene. The V gene's germline CDR1 is SNHLY and CDR2 FYNNEI. This CDR3 region has 11 residues. V was trimmed by 4 bases and J by 8 bases, leaving 6 bases between them. CDR3 region: CASSVGYEQFF. The CDR3 DNA follows: TGTGCCAGCAGTGTTGGGTATGAGCAGTTCTTC.

This clonotype was detected only a few times. This sequence joins TRBV5-1 and TRBJ2-1; TRBD1 or TRBD2 may be the D gene (6 bases each). The CDR3 is 14 amino acids. From germline, CDR1 is SGHRS and CDR2 YFSETQ. V lost 2 bases and J lost 9, with 15 bases in between. CDR3 sequence: CASSFRGHLGEQFF. The CDR3 coding sequence is TGCGCCAGCAGCTTCCGGGGGCATCTGGGTGAGCAGTTCTTC. Full variable domain (rest looked up from reference TRBV5-1 and TRBJ2-1): KAGVTQTPRYLIKTRGQQVTLSCSPISGHRSVSWYQQTPGQGLQFLFEYFSETQRNKGNFPGRFSGRQFSNSRSEMNVSTLELGDSALYLCASSFRGHLGEQFFGPGTRLTVL.

This clonotype was seen repeatedly, ten times or more. The chain employs TRBV4-1 and TRBJ2-7, with D unclear. The CDR3 contains 15 residues. V gave up 1 base and J gave up 7 bases, with 17 bases separating them. CDR1 and CDR2 (germline): MGHRA, YSYEKL. The CDR3 DNA reads as TGCGCCAGCAGCCAAGGGGCCTTTGGGTTCGGAGAGCAGTACTTC. It is translated as CASSQGAFGFGEQYF.

Here the CDR3 reads CASSIRTDTQYF. DNA of the CDR3: TGTGCCAGCAGCATACGCACAGATACGCAGTATTTT. This chain uses TRBV5-6 with TRBJ2-3; D gene unclear. CDR3 length: 12 amino acids. V shed 4 bases and J shed 1 base, with 4 bases lying between them. Germline V gene data show CDR1 as SGHDT and CDR2 as YYEEEE.

At least ten counts were recorded for this clonotype. The V call is TRBV15, the J call TRBJ2-3; D is ambiguous. CDR3 length: 13 residues. Germline-derived CDR1 and CDR2 are LNHNV and YYDKDF (reference sequence). V dropped 11 bases and J dropped 1 base, with 13 bases sitting between them. CDR3 nucleotides: TGTGCCCTCTCGGCAGCTGGCACAGATACGCAGTATTTT. This encodes CALSAAGTDTQYF.

This clonotype appeared a few times. The chain carries TRBV4-3 and TRBJ1-1; a weak D match, TRBD1 (5 bases). The CDR3 contains 14 residues. V shed 0 bases and J shed 2 bases, with 7 bases lying between them. Germline CDR1 is LGHNA and CDR2 is YSLEER. The CDR3 DNA is TGCGCCAGCAGCCAAGACAGGGCCAACACTGAAGCTTTCTTT. This sequence encodes CASSQDRANTEAFF.

CDR3 in amino acids: CASSQDKREAYNEQFF. CDR3 nucleotides: TGCGCCAGCAGCCAAGATAAGCGGGAGGCCTACAATGAGCAGTTCTTC. The chain combines TRBV4-1 with TRBJ2-1, with 9 bases matching TRBD2. Germline V gene data show CDR1 as MGHRA and CDR2 as YSYEKL. V shed 0 bases and J 2 bases; nucleotides not matched to a gene: 2. CDR3 length equals 16 residues.

This clonotype occurred a few times. This chain links TRBV5-1 with TRBJ2-7; D gene ambiguous. V was cut by 4 bases and J by 7 bases, with 9 bases left in between. The germline gives CDR1 SGHRS, CDR2 YFSETQ. This CDR3 is 11 amino acids long. The CDR3 is CASSAGWEQYF. The DNA of the CDR3 is TGCGCCAGCAGCGCCGGGTGGGAGCAGTACTTC. Full variable domain (rest looked up from reference TRBV5-1 and TRBJ2-7): KAGVTQTPRYLIKTRGQQVTLSCSPISGHRSVSWYQQTPGQGLQFLFEYFSETQRNKGNFPGRFSGRQFSNSRSEMNVSTLELGDSALYLCASSAGWEQYFGPGTRLTVT.

This clonotype appeared a few times. The chain carries TRBV28 and TRBJ2-1, with 10 bases identical to TRBD2. CDR1 is MDHEN, CDR2 SYDVKM, per germline. After removal of 2 bases from V and 7 bases from J, the junction contained 5 bases not matched to a gene. The CDR3 is 15 amino acids. The CDR3 DNA reads as TGTGCCAGCAGTTTACTAGCGGGAGAGATGAATGAGCAGTTCTTC. This codes for CASSLLAGEMNEQFF.

This chain links TRBV5-1 with TRBJ2-7, with TRBD1 identical over 9 bases. Germline V CDR1 and CDR2: SGHRS, YFSETQ. The V and J ends lost 4 bases and 2 bases, in that order; junction bases with no gene match: 10. This CDR3 comprises 16 residues. The CDR3 coding sequence is TGCGCCAGCAGCAGAACCACAGGGGGCGCTCCCTACGAGCAGTACTTC. This encodes CASSRTTGGAPYEQYF.

This clonotype has just a few counts. The chain uses TRBV7-9 and TRBJ2-3; D may be TRBD1 or TRBD2 (5 bases each). V lost 3 bases to trimming and J lost 4 bases, with 17 bases between them. This CDR3 region has 16 residues. From germline, CDR1 is SEHNR and CDR2 FQNEAQ (reference sequence). This CDR3 is CASSFFTGPGPDTQYF. CDR3 DNA: TGTGCCAGCAGCTTTTTCACGGGGCCCGGGCCAGATACGCAGTATTTT.

This clonotype was picked up many times. J is TRBJ2-3 and V is TRBV12-3 or TRBV12-4; D not resolved. This CDR3 is built from 12 residues. V was pared by 6 bases and J by 0 bases, with 4 bases between. In DNA, the CDR3 is TGTGCCAGCAGCGTTAGCACAGATACGCAGTATTTT. Protein product: CASSVSTDTQYF.

The chain combines TRBV6-5 with TRBJ2-7; the D gene is possibly TRBD1 (6 bases). The CDR3 is made up of 14 amino acids. In germline, CDR1 is MNHEY, CDR2 SVGAGI. Trimming removed 0 bases at V and 7 bases at J, with 13 bases between. The CDR3 region is CASSYSSRGDEQYF. CDR3 coding DNA: TGTGCCAGCAGTTACTCATCCAGGGGTGATGAGCAGTACTTC.

This clonotype has ten or more counts. The genes are TRBV7-9 and TRBJ2-7; the match to TRBD1 covers 8 bases. Looked up from germline, CDR1 is SEHNR and CDR2 is FQNEAQ (reference sequence). The J segment lost 3 bases and the V segment lost 2 bases, leaving 3 bases of the junction unmatched. The CDR3 totals 14 residues. CDR3 nucleotide sequence: TGTGCCAGCAGCTTATCGGGACAGGACTACGAGCAGTACTTC. This gives the protein CASSLSGQDYEQYF. Complete variable domain (other parts from reference TRBV7-9 and TRBJ2-7): DTGVSQNPRHKITKRGQNVTFRCDPISEHNRLYWYRQTLGQGPEFLTYFQNEAQLEKSRLLSDRFSAERPKGSFSTLEIQRTEQGDSAMYLCASSLSGQDYEQYFGPGTRLTVT.

Of note for this clonotype: The junction does not match germline at one end; this may be a read error. This chain connects TRBV7-9 to TRBJ2-1; 8 bases are shared with TRBD2. From germline, CDR1 is SEHNR and CDR2 FQNEAQ (reference sequence). This CDR3 has 16 residues. The CDR3 protein is CASSLSGTRSINELFF. The CDR3 bases are TGTGCCAGCAGCTTGTCCGGGACTAGATCCATCAATGAGCTGTTCTTC.